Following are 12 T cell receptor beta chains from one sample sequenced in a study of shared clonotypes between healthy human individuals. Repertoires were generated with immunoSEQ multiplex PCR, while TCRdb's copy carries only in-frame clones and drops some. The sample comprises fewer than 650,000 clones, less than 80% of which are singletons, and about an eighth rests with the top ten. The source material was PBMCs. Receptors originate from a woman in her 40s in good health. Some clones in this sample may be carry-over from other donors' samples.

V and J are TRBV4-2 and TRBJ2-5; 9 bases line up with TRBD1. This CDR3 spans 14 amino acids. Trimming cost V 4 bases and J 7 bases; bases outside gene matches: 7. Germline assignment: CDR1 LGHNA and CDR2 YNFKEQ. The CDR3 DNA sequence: TGTGCCAGCAGCCGATGGACAGGGGACGCGACCCAGTACTTC. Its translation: CASSRWTGDATQYF.

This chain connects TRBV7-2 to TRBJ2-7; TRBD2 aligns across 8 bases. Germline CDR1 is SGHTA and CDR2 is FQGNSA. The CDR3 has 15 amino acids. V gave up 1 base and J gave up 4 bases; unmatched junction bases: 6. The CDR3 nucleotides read TGTGCCAGCAGCTTAGTCGTAGCGGGACGGTACGAGCAGTACTTC. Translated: CASSLVVAGRYEQYF.

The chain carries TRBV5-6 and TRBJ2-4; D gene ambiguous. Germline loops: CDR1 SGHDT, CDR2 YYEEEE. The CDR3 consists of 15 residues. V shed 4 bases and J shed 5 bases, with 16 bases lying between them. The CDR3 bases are TGTGCCAGCAGCCTTTACTTGATTGCGGAAAACATTCAGTACTTC. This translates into CASSLYLIAENIQYF.

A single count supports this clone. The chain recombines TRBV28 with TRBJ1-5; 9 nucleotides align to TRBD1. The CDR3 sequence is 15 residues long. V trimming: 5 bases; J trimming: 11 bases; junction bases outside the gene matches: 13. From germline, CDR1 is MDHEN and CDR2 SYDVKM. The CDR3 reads CASSPGQGFLWTQHF. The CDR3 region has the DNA TGTGCCAGCAGTCCGGGACAGGGCTTTTTGTGGACCCAGCATTTT.

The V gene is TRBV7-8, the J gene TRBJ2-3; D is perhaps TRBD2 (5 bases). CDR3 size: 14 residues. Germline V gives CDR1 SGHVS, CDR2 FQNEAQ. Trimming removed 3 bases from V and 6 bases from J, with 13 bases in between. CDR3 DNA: TGTGCCAGCAGCTTGACACTAGTCGGGGATACGCAGTATTTT. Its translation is CASSLTLVGDTQYF. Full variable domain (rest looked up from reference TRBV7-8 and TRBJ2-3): GAGVSQSPRYKVAKRGQDVALRCDPISGHVSLFWYQQALGQGPEFLTYFQNEAQLDKSGLPSDRFFAERPEGSVSTLKIQRTQQEDSAVYLCASSLTLVGDTQYFGPGTRLTVL.

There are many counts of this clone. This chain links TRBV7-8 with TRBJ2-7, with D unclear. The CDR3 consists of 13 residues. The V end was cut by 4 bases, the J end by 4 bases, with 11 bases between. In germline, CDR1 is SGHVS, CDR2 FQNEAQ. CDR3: CASSYLGKYEQYF. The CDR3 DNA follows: TGTGCCAGCAGCTACTTGGGTAAATACGAGCAGTACTTC.

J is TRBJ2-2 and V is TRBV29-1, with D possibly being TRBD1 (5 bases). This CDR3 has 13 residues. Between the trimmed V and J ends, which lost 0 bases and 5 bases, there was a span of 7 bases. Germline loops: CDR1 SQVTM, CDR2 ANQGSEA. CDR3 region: CSVEDPGTGELFF. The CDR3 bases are TGCAGCGTTGAAGATCCAGGGACCGGGGAGCTGTTTTTT.

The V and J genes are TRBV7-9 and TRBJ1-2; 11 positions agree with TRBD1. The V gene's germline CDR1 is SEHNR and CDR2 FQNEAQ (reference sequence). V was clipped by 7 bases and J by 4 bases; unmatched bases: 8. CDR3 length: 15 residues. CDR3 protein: CASTLAGTGGYGYTF. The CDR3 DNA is TGTGCCAGCACACTAGCTGGGACAGGGGGCTATGGCTACACCTTC.

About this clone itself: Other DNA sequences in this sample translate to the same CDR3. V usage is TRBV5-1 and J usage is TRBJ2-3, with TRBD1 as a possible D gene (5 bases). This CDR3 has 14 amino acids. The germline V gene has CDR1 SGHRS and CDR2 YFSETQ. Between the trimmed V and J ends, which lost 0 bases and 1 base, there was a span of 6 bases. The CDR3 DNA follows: TGCGCCAGCAGCTTGGAACAGGGCACAGATACGCAGTATTTT. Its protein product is CASSLEQGTDTQYF.

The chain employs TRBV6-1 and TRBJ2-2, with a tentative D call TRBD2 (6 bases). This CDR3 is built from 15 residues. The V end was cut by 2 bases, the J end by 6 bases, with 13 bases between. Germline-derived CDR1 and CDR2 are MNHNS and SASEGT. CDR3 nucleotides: TGTGCCAGCAGTGAATATGAGACTAGTGCCGGGGAGCTGTTTTTT. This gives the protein CASSEYETSAGELFF.

The CDR3 sequence is CSVEGASGRGYNEQFF. CDR3 nucleotides: TGCAGCGTTGAAGGCGCTAGCGGGAGGGGGTACAATGAGCAGTTCTTC. V is TRBV29-1 and J is TRBJ2-1; 12 nucleotides align to TRBD2. Germline-derived CDR1 and CDR2 are SQVTM and ANQGSEA. The CDR3 is made up of 16 amino acids. Germline trimming cut 1 base from V and 4 bases from J; bases unmatched to any gene: 5.

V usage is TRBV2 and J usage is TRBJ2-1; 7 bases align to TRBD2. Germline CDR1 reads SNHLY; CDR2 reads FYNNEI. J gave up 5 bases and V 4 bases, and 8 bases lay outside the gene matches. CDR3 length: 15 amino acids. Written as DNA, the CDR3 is TGTGCCAGCAGTGTTACCCTAGCGGCCAACAATGAGCAGTTCTTC. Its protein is CASSVTLAANNEQFF.